This TCR beta chain was sequenced for a study of identical twins. With 6 bases clipped from V and 4 bases from J, the junction kept 5 bases outside the gene matches. Per the germline V gene, CDR1 is MDHEN and CDR2 is SYDVKM. This CDR3 is built from 15 residues. Each CDR3 protein gets one entry after TCRdb re-called the 5' RACE reads with MiXCR. The sample includes 700,000 to 950,000 distinct CDR3 sequences, roughly 12% of them seen just once. This clonotype was seen a few times. The sample also formed part of further work on yellow fever vaccine responses in identical twins.

The rearrangement links TRBV28 to TRBJ2-6; TRBD1 matches 8 bases. Sequencing input: PBMCs. The clonotype originates from a woman under 30 in good health. The DNA for the CDR3 is TGTGCCAGCAGGACCAGGGGGCAAGGGGCCAACGTCCTGACTTTC. Translation: CASRTRGQGANVLTF. The variable domain in full, with the rest retrieved from reference TRBV28 and TRBJ2-6, is DVKVTQSSRYLVKRTGEKVFLECVQDMDHENMFWYRQDPGLGLRLIYFSYDVKMKEKGDIPEGYSVSREKKERFSLILESASTNQTSMYLCASRTRGQGANVLTFGAGSRLTVL.